This T cell receptor (beta chain) is from a study of T cells after posttransplantation cyclophosphamide. Study-wide points: Donor CD8+ memory clones often dominated recipient blood repertoires at later times. Recipient CMV seropositivity and CMV reactivation strongly tracked TRB clonality. Blood and skin or GI T cell repertoires showed limited TRB overlap.

Note on this clone: Its target is not known.

TCRdb's table, derived via immunoSEQ multiplex PCR, lists solely in-frame clones and lacks some. This sample has approximately 30,000 clones, with around nine tenths found just once. The CDR3 contains 11 residues. Germline assignment: CDR1 DFQATT and CDR2 SNEGSKA (reference sequence). The V gene lost 5 bases and the J gene lost 5 bases, with 8 bases spanning the gap. The chain employs TRBV20-1 and TRBJ2-3; tentatively, D is TRBD1 (5 bases). Material for sequencing was PBMCs. This TCR came from a woman aged 35 to 49 with a blood cancer, CMV-positive, and with a related stem cell donor. The CDR3 nucleotides read TGCAGTGCTCAGGGCCTAGATACGCAGTATTTT. Translation: CSAQGLDTQYF.